This T cell receptor (beta chain) was recorded in a study of cytomegalovirus exposure and HLA in healthy donors. Study-level points and caveats: Listed as cytomegalovirus-associated were 150 or so TCR beta chains. Accounts indicate the classifier identified cytomegalovirus status with strong specificity and sensitivity.

The CDR3 covers 13 residues. Deletions cut 0 bases from V and 5 bases from J, with 7 bases between. Germline CDR1 is SGHAT and CDR2 is FQNNGV. Details on this clone: Its antigen is undetermined.

Assay: immunoSEQ multiplex PCR; the TCRdb copy retains only in-frame clones and omits some. The profile shows around 250,000 clones, about nine tenths of them singletons. Specimen: PBMCs. The clonotype comes from a woman aged 25-40 years in good health and CMV-seronegative. This chain links TRBV11-2 with TRBJ2-5; D uncertain. CDR3: CASSLELGETQYF. CDR3 nucleotides: TGTGCCAGCAGCTTAGAGTTGGGGGAGACCCAGTACTTC. Using reference TRBV11-2 and TRBJ2-5 for the parts outside the CDR3, the full variable domain is EAGVAQSPRYKIIEKRQSVAFWCNPISGHATLYWYQQILGQGPKLLIQFQNNGVVDDSQLPKDRFSAERLKGVDSTLKIQPAKLEDSAVYLCASSLELGETQYFGPGTRLLVL.